This T cell receptor (beta chain) derives from a study of persistence of HIV-infected CD4 T cells. This nonspecific control used anti-CD3/anti-CD28 bead stimulation of CD4+ T cells. Sorting of responding CD4+ T cells relied on upregulated CD40 ligand together with CD69. With respect to this clone: Its antigen is unidentified.

Broader study findings: Compared with CD3/CD28-stimulated cells, CMV- and Gag-responding cells showed lower TCRbeta richness.

The immunoSEQ assay was version 4, run in survey mode. TCRdb keeps only in-frame clones here, not all; method: immunoSEQ multiplex PCR. The data hold 44,000 or so clones, with roughly nine tenths observed a single time. The CDR3 has 14 residues. The germline V and J ends were trimmed by 4 bases and 6 bases, with 13 bases remaining between them. Germline V gene lookup returns CDR1 LNHDA and CDR2 SQIVND (reference sequence). The V call is TRBV19, the J call TRBJ1-5; D possibly corresponds to TRBD1 (6 bases). This sequence was found in an adult man with HIV who was CMV-seropositive. The sequencing used CD4+ T cells sorted from PBMCs after approximately 18-hour stimulation, collected from a patient who received antiretroviral therapy. The CDR3 reads CASSKTGMVQPQHF. Here the CDR3 DNA reads TGTGCCAGTAGTAAGACAGGTATGGTTCAGCCCCAGCATTTT.